The rows below give T cell receptor beta chains drawn from one sample of a study of blood T cell repertoires in COVID-19. Clones were read by immunoSEQ multiplex PCR, and TCRdb kept only the in-frame ones, dropping some. The sample contains 250,000 or so clones, 91% of which appear only once. Specimen: PBMCs or T cells enriched from blood (not recorded which). These receptors were collected from a man aged 35-49 years who had been exposed to COVID-19. The CDR3 runs from the conserved cysteine through the conserved F or W. A D gene is named only where the DNA matches it firmly. Rows may omit the clone size; those that give it use once, few, many or a size class.

CASSAAGVTGELFF | TGTGCCAGCAGCGCGGCAGGGGTAACCGGGGAGCTGTTTTTT | NA | TRBJ2-2 | TRBV7-2 | NA
CASRTGGAYEQYF | TGTGCCAGTCGGACAGGGGGAGCCTACGAGCAGTACTTC | TRBD1 | TRBJ2-7 | TRBV28 | NA
CASSPGTGKTEAFF | TGTGCCAGCAGCCCCGGGACAGGGAAAACTGAAGCTTTCTTT | TRBD1 | TRBJ1-1 | TRBV5-4 | NA
CASSQGTLYEQYF | TGCGCCAGCAGCCAAGGGACTTTGTACGAGCAGTACTTC | NA | TRBJ2-7 | TRBV4-3 | once
CASNLRTSGSSYEQYF | TGCGCCAGCAACCTACGGACTAGCGGGAGCTCCTACGAGCAGTACTTC | TRBD2 | TRBJ2-7 | TRBV4-1 | NA
CASSVGAGAAHNEQFF | TGTGCCAGCAGCGTAGGGGCGGGGGCGGCTCACAATGAGCAGTTCTTC | NA | TRBJ2-1 | TRBV9 | NA
CASSYARDSREQFF | TGTGCCAGCAGTTACGCTCGGGACTCCCGGGAGCAGTTCTTC | NA | TRBJ2-1 | TRBV6-2/TRBV6-3 | NA
CASSEAPSYGYTF | TGTGCCAGCAGCGAAGCGCCGAGCTATGGCTACACCTTC | NA | TRBJ1-2 | TRBV11-2 | NA
CASARADASTDTQYF | TGCGCCAGCGCGCGGGCAGACGCTAGCACAGATACGCAGTATTTT | NA | TRBJ2-3 | TRBV5-1 | NA
CASSGRTNQREKLFF | TGTGCCAGCAGCGGTAGGACAAACCAACGTGAAAAACTGTTTTTT | NA | TRBJ1-4 | TRBV11-2 | NA
CASSRGSEQYF | TGTGCCAGTAGTAGAGGGTCGGAGCAGTACTTC | NA | TRBJ2-7 | TRBV19 | many
CATSDPTSELSYNEQFF | TGTGCCACCAGTGACCCAACTAGCGAGCTCTCCTACAATGAGCAGTTCTTC | TRBD2 | TRBJ2-1 | TRBV24-1 | NA
CASSGQGADTQYF | TGTGCCAGCAGCGGACAGGGGGCAGATACGCAGTATTTT | TRBD1 | TRBJ2-3 | TRBV7-3 | few
CASSQDGQGYYNEQFF | TGCGCCAGCAGCCAAGATGGCCAGGGATACTACAATGAGCAGTTCTTC | NA | TRBJ2-1 | TRBV4-3 | NA
CASGRQAGANVLTF | TGTGCCAGCGGGAGGCAGGCTGGGGCCAACGTCCTGACTTTC | NA | TRBJ2-6 | TRBV28 | NA
CASSLGRSSNQPQHF | TGTGCCAGCAGCTTAGGGAGAAGTAGCAATCAGCCCCAGCATTTT | NA | TRBJ1-5 | TRBV7-2 | once
CASSVGQGIKTQYF | TGTGCCAGTAGTGTGGGACAGGGAATTAAGACCCAGTACTTC | TRBD1 | TRBJ2-5 | TRBV19 | NA
CASSEYNGGNEQFF | TGTGCCAGCAGTGAATATAATGGCGGGAATGAGCAGTTCTTC | NA | TRBJ2-1 | TRBV25-1 | NA
CASSLGLVDNEQFF | TGTGCCAGCAGCTTAGGTCTAGTAGACAATGAGCAGTTCTTC | NA | TRBJ2-1 | TRBV11-3 | once
CASSGTSGTDTQYF | TGTGCCAGCAGTGGGACTAGCGGCACAGATACGCAGTATTTT | TRBD2 | TRBJ2-3 | TRBV6-4 | NA
CASSDGDGQPQHF | TGTGCCAGTAGTGACGGGGATGGTCAGCCCCAGCATTTT | NA | TRBJ1-5 | TRBV19 | once
CASSSSRGDQPQHF | TGTGCCAGCAGCTCTAGTAGGGGCGATCAGCCCCAGCATTTT | NA | TRBJ1-5 | TRBV7-9 | NA
CASSLSGGADTQYF | TGCGCCAGCAGTCTCAGCGGGGGCGCAGATACGCAGTATTTT | TRBD2 | TRBJ2-3 | TRBV10-2 | NA
CASSLIHAGGSNEQFF | TGTGCCAGCAGCTTAATCCATGCGGGAGGGTCCAATGAGCAGTTCTTC | TRBD2 | TRBJ2-1 | TRBV7-3 | few
CASVTGEENSPLHF | TGTGCCAGCGTCACAGGGGAGGAAAATTCACCCCTCCACTTT | TRBD1 | TRBJ1-6 | TRBV2 | NA
CAWSPPAGGKATGELFF | TGTGCCTGGAGTCCGCCAGCGGGAGGGAAGGCCACCGGGGAGCTGTTTTTT | TRBD2 | TRBJ2-2 | TRBV30 | NA
CASSYSASPYTDTQYF | TGTGCCAGCAGTTACTCCGCTAGCCCATACACAGATACGCAGTATTTT | NA | TRBJ2-3 | TRBV6-2/TRBV6-3 | NA
CASSHYYLEGTDTQYF | TGTGCCAGCAGCCACTACTATTTGGAGGGCACAGATACGCAGTATTTT | NA | TRBJ2-3 | TRBV14 | NA
CASSGGTGVSGNTIYF | TGTGCCAGCAGCGGCGGGACAGGGGTCTCTGGAAACACCATATATTTT | TRBD1 | TRBJ1-3 | TRBV5-6 | NA
CASSFIGEETQYF | TGTGCCAGCAGCTTCATCGGGGAGGAGACCCAGTACTTC | NA | TRBJ2-5 | TRBV7-9 | NA
CASSATGTGEAFF | TGTGCCAGCAGCGCAACAGGGACCGGAGAAGCTTTCTTT | NA | TRBJ1-1 | TRBV2 | once
CASKGQLNTEAFF | TGTGCCAGCAAAGGACAGTTGAACACTGAAGCTTTCTTT | NA | TRBJ1-1 | TRBV28 | NA
CATSDDDSTLLYEQYF | TGTGCCACCAGTGACGACGACAGCACACTTCTATACGAGCAGTACTTC | NA | TRBJ2-7 | TRBV24-1 | NA
CASSLGNKMNTEAFF | TGTGCCAGCAGCTTAGGTAACAAAATGAACACTGAAGCTTTCTTT | NA | TRBJ1-1 | TRBV11-2 | NA